These 10 T cell receptor beta chains originate from one sample sequenced in a study of shared clonotypes between healthy human individuals. Naive CD8 cells were CD45RO-negative, positively selected for CCR7, excluding terminally differentiated effector memory CD45RA+ cells. The method was immunoSEQ multiplex PCR; TCRdb's version includes in-frame clones alone and lacks a portion of them. In the table there are just over 2,000,000 clones, around 96% of which are singletons. The specimen was naive CD8+ T cells sorted from blood. Receptors originate from a man between 18 and 29 years old in good health.

J is TRBJ1-2 and V is TRBV4-1; D unclear. V lost 0 bases, J lost 7 bases, and 9 bases lay in between. Germline-derived CDR1 and CDR2 are MGHRA and YSYEKL. The CDR3 has 13 amino acids. This CDR3 is CASSQESWSGYTF. DNA of the CDR3: TGCGCCAGCAGCCAAGAATCATGGTCTGGCTACACCTTC.

This chain links TRBV6-1 with TRBJ2-3; the D gene is possibly TRBD1 (6 bases). The CDR3 runs 17 residues. V lost 4 bases and J lost 4, with 21 bases in between. Looked up from germline, CDR1 is MNHNS and CDR2 is SASEGT. CDR3 sequence: CASSGVWGQNKSDTQYF. DNA for the CDR3: TGTGCCAGCAGTGGAGTTTGGGGGCAGAACAAGTCAGATACGCAGTATTTT.

This clone showed up just a few times. This chain connects TRBV9 to TRBJ1-2; 8 nucleotides align to TRBD1. V gave up 1 base and J gave up 7 bases; unmatched junction bases: 3. Germline V lookup: CDR1 SGDLS, CDR2 YYNGEE. The CDR3 covers 13 residues. This chain's CDR3 is CASSVSGGGGYTF. The CDR3 DNA is TGTGCCAGCAGCGTATCAGGGGGCGGTGGCTACACCTTC.

The chain employs TRBV28 and TRBJ2-1; TRBD1 matches at 10 bases. After removal of 6 bases from V and 5 bases from J, the junction contained 13 bases not matched to a gene. Germline lookup yields CDR1 MDHEN and CDR2 SYDVKM. The CDR3 has 17 amino acids. The CDR3 DNA sequence: TGTGCCAGCAGCCAATATCTCCGGGACAGGGGAGACAATGAGCAGTTCTTC. Translating it yields CASSQYLRDRGDNEQFF.

This sequence joins TRBV28 and TRBJ1-2, with a possible D match to TRBD1 (5 bases). The CDR3 is made up of 11 amino acids. Trimming removed 6 bases at V and 8 bases at J, with 10 bases between. Germline values: CDR1 MDHEN, CDR2 SYDVKM. The CDR3 region has the DNA TGTGCCAGCAGACTGGGGGGAGGCTACACCTTC. The encoded protein is CASRLGGGYTF.

V is TRBV6-1 and J is TRBJ1-1; D remains unclear. This CDR3 is 12 amino acids long. In germline, CDR1 is MNHNS, CDR2 SASEGT. V was clipped by 8 bases and J by 1 base, with 8 bases between them. CDR3 residues: CASRTWNTEAFF. For the CDR3, the DNA is TGTGCCAGCCGCACCTGGAACACTGAAGCTTTCTTT.

About this clone: The identical CDR3 is also encoded by other nucleotide sequences in the sample. The chain couples TRBV11-2 to TRBJ2-7; D uncertain. The germline V gene has CDR1 SGHAT and CDR2 FQNNGV. V shed 3 bases and J shed 2 bases, with 5 bases lying between them. CDR3 size: 12 residues. For the CDR3, the DNA is TGTGCCAGCAGCTTTTCCCCCTACGAGCAGTACTTC. Protein: CASSFSPYEQYF.

Points on this clone: The same CDR3 can be traced to other DNA sequences in this sample. J is TRBJ2-1 and V is TRBV7-8; 9 bases agree with TRBD2. The CDR3 has 15 residues. V lost 1 base and J lost 2; bases outside the gene matches: 0. CDR1 and CDR2 (germline): SGHVS, FQNEAQ. The CDR3 bases are TGTGCCAGCAGCTTAGTAGCGGGAGCCTACAATGAGCAGTTCTTC. This codes for CASSLVAGAYNEQFF.

This chain uses TRBV13 with TRBJ2-2, with D possibly TRBD1 on 6 matching bases. Trimming left V 5 bases short and J 6 bases short, with 19 bases between. This CDR3 spans 16 amino acids. The germline V gene encodes CDR1 PRHDT and CDR2 FYEKMQ (reference sequence). The CDR3 DNA is TGTGCCAGCAGCCCCCAAGGGACACTCCGTCCCGGGGAGCTGTTTTTT. The encoded protein is CASSPQGTLRPGELFF.

The chain uses TRBV5-1 and TRBJ2-3, with 9 bases identical to TRBD2. V trimming: 0 bases; J trimming: 3 bases; junction bases outside the gene matches: 5. The germline V gene encodes CDR1 SGHRS and CDR2 YFSETQ. This CDR3 is built from 16 residues. The CDR3 bases are TGCGCCAGCAGCTTGGCTCCGGGACTAGCAACAGATACGCAGTATTTT. Its protein is CASSLAPGLATDTQYF.